This T cell receptor beta chain was documented in a study of blood T cell repertoires in COVID-19. The wider study: PBMCs, B-cell-depleted T cells, or T cells were the source of the cDNA or gDNA that made up the material.

Trimming cost V 5 bases and J 5 bases, with 16 bases left between them. The CDR3 is 14 residues long. Germline V gene sequence: CDR1 SGDLS, CDR2 YYNGEE. This clone has just a few counts. Study processing details: Amplified reference gene primers provided the basis for estimating nucleated cell counts. TCRdb's copy holds only in-frame clones and misses some; the assay was immunoSEQ multiplex PCR. D and trimming come from the DNA, and the V and J calls and clone size come from that table. The sample records 130,000 to 150,000 clones, roughly 82% being singletons. Sequencing used peripheral blood. The V call is TRBV9, the J call TRBJ2-5; D is perhaps TRBD1 (6 bases). The source is a human donor with acute or convalescent COVID-19. The donor label of this sample is uncertain. CDR3 in DNA: TGTGCCAGCAGTTTACAGGGTCAGGCGGAGACCCAGTACTTC. It is translated as CASSLQGQAETQYF.